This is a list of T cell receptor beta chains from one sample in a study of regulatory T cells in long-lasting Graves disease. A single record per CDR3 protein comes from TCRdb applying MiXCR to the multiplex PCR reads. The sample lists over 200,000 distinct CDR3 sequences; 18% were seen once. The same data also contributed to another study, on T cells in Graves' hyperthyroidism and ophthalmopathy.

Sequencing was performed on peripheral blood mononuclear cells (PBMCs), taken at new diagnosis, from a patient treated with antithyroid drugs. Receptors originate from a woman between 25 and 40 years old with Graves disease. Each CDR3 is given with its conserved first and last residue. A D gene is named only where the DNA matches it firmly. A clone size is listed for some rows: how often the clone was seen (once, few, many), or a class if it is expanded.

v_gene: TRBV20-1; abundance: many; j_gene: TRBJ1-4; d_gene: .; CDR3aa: CSARDLGGHLPLSNEKLFF; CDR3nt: TGCAGTGCTAGAGATCTGGGGGGGCACCTCCCATTGAGTAATGAAAAACTGTTTTTT
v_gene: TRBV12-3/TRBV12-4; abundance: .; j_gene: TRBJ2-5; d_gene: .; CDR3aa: CASSSRTPSETQYF; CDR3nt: TGTGCCAGCAGTTCCCGGACTCCTTCGGAGACCCAGTACTTC
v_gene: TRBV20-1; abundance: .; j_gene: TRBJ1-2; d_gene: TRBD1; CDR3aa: CSARVPPTQGGNYGYTF; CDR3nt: TGCAGTGCTAGAGTCCCACCTACGCAGGGGGGTAACTATGGCTACACCTTC
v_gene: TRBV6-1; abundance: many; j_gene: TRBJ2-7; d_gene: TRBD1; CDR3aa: CASSDRTGPAAPYEQYF; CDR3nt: TGTGCCAGCAGTGACAGGACAGGGCCCGCGGCCCCCTACGAGCAGTACTTC
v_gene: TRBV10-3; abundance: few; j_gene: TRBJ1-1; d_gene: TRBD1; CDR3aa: CAISEGTGRDTEAFF; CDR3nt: TGTGCCATCAGTGAGGGGACAGGGCGGGACACTGAAGCTTTCTTT
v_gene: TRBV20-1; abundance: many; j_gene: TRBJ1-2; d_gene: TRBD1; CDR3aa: CSASGQGDYGYTF; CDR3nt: TGCAGTGCTAGTGGACAGGGGGACTATGGCTACACCTTC
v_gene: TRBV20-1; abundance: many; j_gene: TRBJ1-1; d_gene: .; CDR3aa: CSAYLRGTEAFF; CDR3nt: TGCAGTGCTTACCTCCGGGGCACTGAAGCTTTCTTT
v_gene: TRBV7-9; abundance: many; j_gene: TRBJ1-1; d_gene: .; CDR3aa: CASSLLRGSTEAFF; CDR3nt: TGTGCCAGCAGCTTATTGCGGGGGAGCACTGAAGCTTTCTTT
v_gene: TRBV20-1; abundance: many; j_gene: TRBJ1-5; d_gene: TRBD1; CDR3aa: CSARPGQGVGQPQHF; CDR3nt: TGCAGTGCTAGACCGGGACAGGGGGTCGGACAGCCCCAGCATTTT
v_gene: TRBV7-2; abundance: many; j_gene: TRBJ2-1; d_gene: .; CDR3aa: CASSPSSYNEQFF; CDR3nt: TGTGCCAGCAGCCCGAGCTCCTACAATGAGCAGTTCTTC
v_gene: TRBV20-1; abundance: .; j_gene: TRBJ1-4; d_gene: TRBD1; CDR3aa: CSVPRDSNEKLFF; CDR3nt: TGCAGTGTTCCCAGGGACAGTAATGAAAAACTGTTTTTT
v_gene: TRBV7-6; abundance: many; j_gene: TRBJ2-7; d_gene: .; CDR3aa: CASSSGFGAYEQYF; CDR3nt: TGTGCCAGCAGCTCGGGGTTCGGGGCCTACGAGCAGTACTTC
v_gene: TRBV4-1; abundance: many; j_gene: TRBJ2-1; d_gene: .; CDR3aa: CASSPRESLEQFF; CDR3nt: TGCGCCAGCAGCCCTCGGGAGAGCTTGGAGCAGTTCTTC
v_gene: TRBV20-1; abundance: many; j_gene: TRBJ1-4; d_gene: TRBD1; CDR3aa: CSARESRDRDSGEKLFF; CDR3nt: TGCAGTGCTAGAGAGTCCCGGGACAGGGATTCCGGCGAAAAACTGTTTTTT
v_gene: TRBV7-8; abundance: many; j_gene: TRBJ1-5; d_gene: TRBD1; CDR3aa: CASSLGTVATNQPQHF; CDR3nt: TGTGCCAGCAGCTTGGGGACAGTCGCCACCAATCAGCCCCAGCATTTT
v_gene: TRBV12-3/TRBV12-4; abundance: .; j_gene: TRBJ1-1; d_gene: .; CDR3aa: CASREPVRSAVPAFF; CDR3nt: TGTGCCAGCAGGGAACCGGTAAGATCGGCGGTGCCAGCTTTCTTT
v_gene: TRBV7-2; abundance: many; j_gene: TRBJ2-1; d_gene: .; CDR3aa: CASSPTSYNEQFF; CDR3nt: TGTGCCAGCAGTCCTACCTCCTACAATGAGCAGTTCTTC
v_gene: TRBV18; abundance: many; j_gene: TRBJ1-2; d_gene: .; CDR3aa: CASSPEGSTSYGYTF; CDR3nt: TGTGCCAGCTCACCAGAGGGGTCCACGAGCTATGGCTACACCTTC
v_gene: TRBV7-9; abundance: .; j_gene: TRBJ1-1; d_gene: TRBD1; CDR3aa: CASRRQGPMNTEAFF; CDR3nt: TGTGCCAGCAGGCGACAGGGACCCATGAACACTGAAGCTTTCTTT
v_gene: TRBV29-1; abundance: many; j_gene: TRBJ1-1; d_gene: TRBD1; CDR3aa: CSATGTGGAYSEAFF; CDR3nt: TGCAGCGCCACCGGGACAGGGGGCGCGTACTCTGAAGCTTTCTTT
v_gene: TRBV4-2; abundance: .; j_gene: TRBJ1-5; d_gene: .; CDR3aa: CASSHESDQPQRF; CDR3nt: TGTGCCAGCAGCCATGAATCCGATCAGCCCCAGCGTTTT
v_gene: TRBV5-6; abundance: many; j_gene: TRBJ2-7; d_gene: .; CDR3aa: CASSWRTELGEQYF; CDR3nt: TGTGCCAGCAGCTGGCGGACCGAGCTCGGCGAGCAGTACTTC
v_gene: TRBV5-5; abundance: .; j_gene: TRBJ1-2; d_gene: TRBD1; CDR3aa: CASSFLQGASVGFYGYTF; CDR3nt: TGTGCCAGCAGTTTTCTCCAGGGGGCTTCAGTAGGTTTCTATGGCTACACCTTC
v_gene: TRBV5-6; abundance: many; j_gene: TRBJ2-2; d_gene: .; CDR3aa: CASSPFGGWGADTGELFF; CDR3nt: TGTGCCAGCAGCCCGTTCGGGGGATGGGGTGCGGACACCGGGGAGCTGTTTTTT
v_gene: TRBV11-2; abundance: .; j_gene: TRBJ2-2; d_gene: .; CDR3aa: CASSPTVNTGELFF; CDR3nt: TGTGCCAGCAGCCCAACCGTGAACACCGGGGAGCTGTTTTTT
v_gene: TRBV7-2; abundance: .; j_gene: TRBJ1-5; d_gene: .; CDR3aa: CASSFYICSAVSTDYSNQPQHF; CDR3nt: .
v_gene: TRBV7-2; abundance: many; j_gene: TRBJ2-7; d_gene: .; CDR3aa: CASSLSSRGGHEQYF; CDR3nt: TGTGCCAGCAGCTTATCGAGCAGGGGCGGTCACGAGCAGTACTTC
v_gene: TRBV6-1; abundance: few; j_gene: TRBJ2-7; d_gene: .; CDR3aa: CASSVEQYF; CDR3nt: TGTGCCAGCAGTGTGGAGCAGTACTTC
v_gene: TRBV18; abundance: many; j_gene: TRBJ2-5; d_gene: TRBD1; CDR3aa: CASSPQGAGETQYF; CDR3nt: TGTGCCAGCTCACCACAGGGGGCTGGGGAGACCCAGTACTTC
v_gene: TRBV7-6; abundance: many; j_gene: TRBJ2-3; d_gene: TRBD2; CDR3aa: CASSSGLAGGGDTDTQYF; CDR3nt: TGTGCCAGCAGCTCGGGACTAGCGGGGGGCGGTGACACAGATACGCAGTATTTT
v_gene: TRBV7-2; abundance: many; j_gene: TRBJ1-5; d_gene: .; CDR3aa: CASSLPGPSPQHF; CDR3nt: TGTGCCAGCAGCTTACCGGGCCCATCGCCCCAGCATTTT
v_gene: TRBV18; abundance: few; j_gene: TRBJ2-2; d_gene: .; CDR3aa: CASSPSEGWITGELFF; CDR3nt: TGTGCCAGCTCTCCCAGCGAGGGGTGGATCACCGGGGAGCTGTTTTTT
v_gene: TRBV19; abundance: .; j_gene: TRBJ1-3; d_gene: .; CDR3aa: CASIGQTGNTIYF; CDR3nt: TGTGCCAGTATCGGGCAGACTGGAAACACCATATATTTT
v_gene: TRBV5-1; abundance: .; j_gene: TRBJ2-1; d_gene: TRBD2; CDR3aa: CASSLAGGVLYEQFF; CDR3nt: TGCGCCAGCAGCTTGGCCGGGGGGGTGTTGTATGAGCAGTTCTTC
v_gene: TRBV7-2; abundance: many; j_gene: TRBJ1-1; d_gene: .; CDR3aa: CASSRGGRNTEAFF; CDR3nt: TGTGCCAGCAGCCGCGGGGGTCGGAACACTGAAGCTTTCTTT
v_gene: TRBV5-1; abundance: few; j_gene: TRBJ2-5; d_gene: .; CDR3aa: CASSPRGGRNLQETQYF; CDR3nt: TGCGCCAGCAGCCCCCGCGGGGGCCGCAACCTCCAAGAGACCCAGTACTTC
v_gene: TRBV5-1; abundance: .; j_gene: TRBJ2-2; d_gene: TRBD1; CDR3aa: CASSLARTGNTGELFF; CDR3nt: TGCGCCAGCAGCTTGGCCCGGACAGGGAACACCGGGGAGCTGTTTTTT
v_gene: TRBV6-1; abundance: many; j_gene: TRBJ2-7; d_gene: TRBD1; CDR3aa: CASSGQGVYEQYF; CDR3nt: TGTGCCAGCAGCGGACAGGGAGTCTACGAGCAGTACTTC
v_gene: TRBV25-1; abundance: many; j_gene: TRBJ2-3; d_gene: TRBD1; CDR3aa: CASSEFGGQGCQGTDTQYF; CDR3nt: TGTGCCAGCAGTGAATTCGGGGGACAGGGCTGTCAAGGCACAGATACGCAGTATTTT
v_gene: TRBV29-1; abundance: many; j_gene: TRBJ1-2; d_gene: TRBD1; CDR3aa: CSVGRRQGVYGYTF; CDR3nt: TGCAGCGTTGGGCGGCGACAGGGGGTCTATGGCTACACCTTC
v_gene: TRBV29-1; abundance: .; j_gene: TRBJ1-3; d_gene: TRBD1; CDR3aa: CSVELGQGLSGNTIYF; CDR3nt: TGCAGCGTTGAGTTGGGACAGGGACTATCTGGAAACACCATATATTTT
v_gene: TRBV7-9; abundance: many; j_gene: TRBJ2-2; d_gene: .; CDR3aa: CASTPAGELFF; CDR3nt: TGTGCCAGCACCCCCGCCGGGGAGCTGTTTTTT